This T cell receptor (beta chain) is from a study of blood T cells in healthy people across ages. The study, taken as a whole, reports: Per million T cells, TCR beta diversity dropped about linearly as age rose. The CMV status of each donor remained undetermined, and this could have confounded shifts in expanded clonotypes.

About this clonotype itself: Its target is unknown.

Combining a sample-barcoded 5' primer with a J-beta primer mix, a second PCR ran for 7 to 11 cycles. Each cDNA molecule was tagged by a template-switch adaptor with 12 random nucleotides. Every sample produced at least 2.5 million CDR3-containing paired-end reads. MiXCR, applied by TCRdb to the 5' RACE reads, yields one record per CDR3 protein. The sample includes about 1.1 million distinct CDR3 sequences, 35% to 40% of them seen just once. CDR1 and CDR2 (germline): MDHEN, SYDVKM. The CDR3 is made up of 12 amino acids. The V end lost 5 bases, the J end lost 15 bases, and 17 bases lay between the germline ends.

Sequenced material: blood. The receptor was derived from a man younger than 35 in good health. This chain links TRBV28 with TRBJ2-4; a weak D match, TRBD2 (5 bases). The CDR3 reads CASSETGSRTYF. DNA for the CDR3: TGTGCCAGCAGTGAAACGGGAAGCCGTACGTACTTC.